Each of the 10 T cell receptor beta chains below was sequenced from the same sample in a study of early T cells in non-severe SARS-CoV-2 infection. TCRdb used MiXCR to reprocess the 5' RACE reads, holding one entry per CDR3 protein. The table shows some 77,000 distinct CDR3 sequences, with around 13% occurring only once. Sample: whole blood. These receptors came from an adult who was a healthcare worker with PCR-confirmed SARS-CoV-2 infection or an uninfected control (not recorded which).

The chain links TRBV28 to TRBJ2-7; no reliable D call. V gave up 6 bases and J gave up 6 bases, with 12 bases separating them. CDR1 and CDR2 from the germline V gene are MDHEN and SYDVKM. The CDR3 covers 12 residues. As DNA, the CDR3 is TGTGCCAGCAGCCAGGCTCGGGCCGAGCAGTACTTC. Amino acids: CASSQARAEQYF.

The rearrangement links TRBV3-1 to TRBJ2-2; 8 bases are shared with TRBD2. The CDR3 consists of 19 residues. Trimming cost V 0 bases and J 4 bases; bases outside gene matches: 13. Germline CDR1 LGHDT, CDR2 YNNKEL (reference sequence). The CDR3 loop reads CASSQDMELAGDSTGELFF. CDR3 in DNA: TGTGCCAGCAGCCAAGATATGGAGCTAGCGGGCGATTCCACCGGGGAGCTGTTTTTT.

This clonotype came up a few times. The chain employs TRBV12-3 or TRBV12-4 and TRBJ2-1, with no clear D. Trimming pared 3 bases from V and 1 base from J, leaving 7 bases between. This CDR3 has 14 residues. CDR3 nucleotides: TGTGCCAGCAGTTTGGAGCAATCCTACAATGAGCAGTTCTTC. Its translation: CASSLEQSYNEQFF.

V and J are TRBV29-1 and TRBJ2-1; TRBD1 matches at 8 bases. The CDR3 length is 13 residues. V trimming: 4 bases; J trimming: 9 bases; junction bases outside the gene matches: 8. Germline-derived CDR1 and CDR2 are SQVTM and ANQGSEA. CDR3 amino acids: CSVVEDRGSEQFF. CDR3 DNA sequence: TGCAGCGTTGTGGAAGACAGGGGTAGTGAGCAGTTCTTC.

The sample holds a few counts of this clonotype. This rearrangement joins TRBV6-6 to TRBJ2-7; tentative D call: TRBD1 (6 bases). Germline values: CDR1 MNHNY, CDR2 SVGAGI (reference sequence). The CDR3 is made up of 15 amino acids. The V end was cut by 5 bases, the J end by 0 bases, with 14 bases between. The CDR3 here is CASSTSGQSSYEQYF. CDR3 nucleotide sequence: TGTGCCAGCAGTACCTCTGGACAGAGCTCCTACGAGCAGTACTTC.

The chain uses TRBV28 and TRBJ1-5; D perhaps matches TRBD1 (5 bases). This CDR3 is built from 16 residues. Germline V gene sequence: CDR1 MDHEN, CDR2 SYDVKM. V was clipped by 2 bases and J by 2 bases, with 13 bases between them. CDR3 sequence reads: CASSLTRAGGNQPQHF. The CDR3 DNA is TGTGCCAGCAGTTTAACCAGGGCCGGAGGCAATCAGCCCCAGCATTTT.

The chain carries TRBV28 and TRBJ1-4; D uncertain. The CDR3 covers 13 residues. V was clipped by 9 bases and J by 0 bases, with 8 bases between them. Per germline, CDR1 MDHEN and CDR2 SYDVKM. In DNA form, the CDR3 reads TGTGCCAGTAACTACCCAACTAATGAAAAACTGTTTTTT. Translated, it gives CASNYPTNEKLFF.

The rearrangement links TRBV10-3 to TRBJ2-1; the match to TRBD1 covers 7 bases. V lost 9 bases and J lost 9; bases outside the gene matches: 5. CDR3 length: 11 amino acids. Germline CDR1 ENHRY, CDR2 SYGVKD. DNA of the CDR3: TGTGCCATAGGTGCAGGGGGTGAGCAGTTCTTC. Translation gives CAIGAGGEQFF.

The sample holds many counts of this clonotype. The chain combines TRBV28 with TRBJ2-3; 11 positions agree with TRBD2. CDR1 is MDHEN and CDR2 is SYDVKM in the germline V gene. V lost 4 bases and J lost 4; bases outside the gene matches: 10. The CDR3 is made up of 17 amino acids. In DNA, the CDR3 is TGTGCCAGCAGTTCATTAGCGGGAGGGCCCCCCGCAGATACGCAGTATTTT. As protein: CASSSLAGGPPADTQYF.

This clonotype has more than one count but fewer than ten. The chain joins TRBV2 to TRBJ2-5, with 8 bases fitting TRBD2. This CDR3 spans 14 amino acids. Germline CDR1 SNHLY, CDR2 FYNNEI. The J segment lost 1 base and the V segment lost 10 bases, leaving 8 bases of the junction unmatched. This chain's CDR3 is CATRASGLQETQYF. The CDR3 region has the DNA TGTGCCACCAGGGCTAGCGGGCTCCAAGAGACCCAGTACTTC.